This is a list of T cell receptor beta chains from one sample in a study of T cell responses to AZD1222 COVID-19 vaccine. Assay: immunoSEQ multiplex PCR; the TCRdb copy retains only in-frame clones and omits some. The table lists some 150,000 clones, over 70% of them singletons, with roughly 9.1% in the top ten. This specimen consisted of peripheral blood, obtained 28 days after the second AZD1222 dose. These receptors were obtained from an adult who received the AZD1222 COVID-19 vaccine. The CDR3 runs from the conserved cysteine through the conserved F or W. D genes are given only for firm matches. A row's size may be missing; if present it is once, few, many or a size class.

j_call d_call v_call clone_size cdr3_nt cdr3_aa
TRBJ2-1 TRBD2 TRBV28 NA TGTGCCAGCAGTGACCTACTAGCGGGGGGGGTCAATGAGCAGTTCTTC CASSDLLAGGVNEQFF
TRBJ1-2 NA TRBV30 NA TGTGCCTGGAGTGTAGGCAGGGGTAACTATGGCTACACCTTC CAWSVGRGNYGYTF
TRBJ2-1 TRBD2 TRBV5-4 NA TGTGCCAGCAGCTCGCCGACTAGCGGGAGGATCAATGAGCAGTTCTTC CASSSPTSGRINEQFF
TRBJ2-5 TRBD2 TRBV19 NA TGTGCCAGTAGTATCGAGGTAGCGGGAAGTCGAGGGGAGACCCAGTACTTC CASSIEVAGSRGETQYF
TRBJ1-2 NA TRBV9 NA TGTGCCAGCAGCGTACGGGCCGAAGTGACGGAGGGCTACACCTTC CASSVRAEVTEGYTF
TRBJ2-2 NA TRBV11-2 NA TGTGCCAGCAGCCCTTTGCGGGGAGGCGGGACCGGGAACACCGGGGAGCTGTTTTTT CASSPLRGGGTGNTGELFF
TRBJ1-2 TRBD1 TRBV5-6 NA TGTGCCAGCAGCTCCGGGACAGCTTACTATGGCTACACCTTC CASSSGTAYYGYTF
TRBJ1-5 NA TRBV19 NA TGTGCCAGTAAATGGGGGTCGAGCAATCAGCCCCAGCATTTT CASKWGSSNQPQHF
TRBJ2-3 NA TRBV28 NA TGTGCCAGCAGTTTAGTTGACAGATACACAGATACGCAGTATTTT CASSLVDRYTDTQYF
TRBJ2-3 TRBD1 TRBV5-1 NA TGCGCCAGCGGTTCTCAGGGGGACCGGTCAGATACGCAGTATTTT CASGSQGDRSDTQYF
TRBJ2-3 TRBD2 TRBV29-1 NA TGCAGCGTTGCCCCCCGGCTAGCGGGAGTTTTAGATACGCAGTATTTT CSVAPRLAGVLDTQYF
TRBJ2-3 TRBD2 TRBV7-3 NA TGTGCCAGCAGTGGGACTAGCGGCACAGATACGCAGTATTTT CASSGTSGTDTQYF
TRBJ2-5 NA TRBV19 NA TGTGCCAGTAGTAACCCAAGCCGGGGCGGAGAGACCCAGTACTTC CASSNPSRGGETQYF
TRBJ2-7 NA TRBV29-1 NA TGCAGCGCTGGACACACCTCCTACGAGCAGTACTTC CSAGHTSYEQYF
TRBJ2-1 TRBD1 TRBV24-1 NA TGTGCCACCAGTGACCAATCGACAGGGCAGAGGACCTACAATGAGCAGTTCTTC CATSDQSTGQRTYNEQFF
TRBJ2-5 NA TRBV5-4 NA TGTGCCAGCAGCACATGGGACCCTCGGGAGACCCAGTACTTC CASSTWDPRETQYF
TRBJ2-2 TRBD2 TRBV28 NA TGTGCCAGCAGTTTCTATACTAGCGGGGATACCGGGGAGCTGTTTTTT CASSFYTSGDTGELFF
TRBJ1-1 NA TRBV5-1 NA TGCGCCAGCAGCTTTCGGGCTCCGAACACTGAAGCTTTCTTT CASSFRAPNTEAFF
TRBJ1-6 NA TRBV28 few TGTGCCAGCAAAATTTGGGGATACAATTCACCCCTCCACTTT CASKIWGYNSPLHF
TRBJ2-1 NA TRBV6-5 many TGTGCCAGCAGTTACTCGACGAGCTCCTACAATGAGCAGTTCTTC CASSYSTSSYNEQFF
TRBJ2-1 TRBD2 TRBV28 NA TGTGCCAGCAGTCCAAGAACTAGCGGGGGCAATGAGCAGTTCTTC CASSPRTSGGNEQFF
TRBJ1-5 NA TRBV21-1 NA TGTGCCAGCACCCCGGTGGGGGATAGCAATCAGCCCCAGCATTTT CASTPVGDSNQPQHF
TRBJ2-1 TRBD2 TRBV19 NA TGTGCCAGTAGTAGCCTCGGACTAGCGGGAGGGCCTACCGATGAGCAGTTCTTC CASSSLGLAGGPTDEQFF
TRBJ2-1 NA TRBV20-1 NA TGCAGTGCCCCCAGTCCCTATGAGCAGTTCTTC CSAPSPYEQFF